The T cell receptor beta chain under discussion was sequenced for a study of cytomegalovirus exposure and HLA in healthy donors. The study, taken as a whole, reports: Among the most significant clusters, several appeared linked to common viral pathogens in a later analysis. Later analysis revealed greater clonal expansion in HLA-associated TCR beta chains than in equally common others. TCR beta chains numbering approximately 150 were designated cytomegalovirus-associated. Many donors carried some public TCRs, although rarity characterized most TCR sequences.

Of note for this clone: Its antigen is not known.

The primer mix had 60 Vbeta and 13 Jbeta primers. Libraries were prepared by immunoSEQ multiplex PCR; TCRdb keeps only in-frame clonotypes and omits some of them. Found here are 100,000 to 150,000 clones; the top ten clones hold around 1.5%. Deletions cut 6 bases from V and 8 bases from J, with 20 bases between. The germline CDR1 and CDR2 sequences are KGHSH and LQKENI. CDR3 length equals 15 residues. The sequence was obtained from a woman between 40 and 50 years old in good health and CMV-seronegative. The V call is TRBV18, the J call TRBJ2-1, with D possibly matching TRBD2 (7 bases). Source material: PBMCs. The DNA of the CDR3 is TGTGCCAGCTCTGGGGGGGCCGCTCTGGTCTATGAGCAGTTCTTC. It translates to CASSGGAALVYEQFF.